The sequence of this T cell receptor beta chain was determined in a study of T cell responses to AZD1222 COVID-19 vaccine. For the study at large: Second-dose groups at about 4 or about 12 weeks were pooled.

The CDR3 consists of 18 residues. V was clipped by 1 base and J by 0 bases; unmatched bases: 4. Looked up from germline, CDR1 is KGHDR and CDR2 is SFDVKD. This clone qualifies as medium-sized. Antigen: not known. Using immunoSEQ multiplex PCR, the repertoire was profiled, and TCRdb retains in-frame clones only, with some absent. The sample yields some 120,000 clones, over 75% seen once. Findings and caveats of the study: Donors skewed white British and female; clonal diversity was possibly underestimated. Unmutated variant regions are reportedly the target of nearly half of TCRs that are spike-specific. Without day 14 samples, only post-peak T cell repertoires were studied.

Sequencing used peripheral blood, obtained on day 0 of AZD1222 vaccination. This TCR was recovered from an adult in good health. The chain joins TRBV24-1 to TRBJ2-2; 10 nucleotides align to TRBD1. CDR3 protein: CATSDFGQGDANTGELFF. CDR3 DNA: TGTGCCACCAGTGATTTTGGACAGGGGGATGCGAACACCGGGGAGCTGTTTTTT.